A selection of T cell receptor beta chains follows, all from one sample in a study of T cells in Graves' hyperthyroidism and ophthalmopathy. One entry per CDR3 protein, called by TCRdb with MiXCR from the multiplex PCR reads. This table has some 720,000 distinct CDR3 sequences, about 17% appearing once. What was sequenced was blood. The receptors here all came from a man younger than 35 with Graves' hyperthyroidism. Each CDR3 is given with its conserved first and last residue. D genes are given only for firm matches. The size field is filled for only some rows; it gives once, few, many or a size class.

J gene: TRBJ2-3
V gene: TRBV5-1
D gene: TRBD1
clone size: .
CDR3 protein: CASSFGQATDTQYF
CDR3 DNA: TGCGCCAGCAGCTTCGGACAGGCCACAGATACGCAGTATTTT

J gene: TRBJ1-2
V gene: TRBV2
D gene: .
clone size: .
CDR3 protein: CASALRGGRGYTF
CDR3 DNA: TGTGCCAGCGCGCTACGGGGCGGTAGAGGCTACACCTTC

J gene: TRBJ2-6
V gene: TRBV7-3
D gene: TRBD1
clone size: few
CDR3 protein: CASSSPPGQGAGANVLTF
CDR3 DNA: TGTGCCAGCAGCTCACCCCCGGGACAGGGGGCTGGGGCCAACGTCCTGACTTTC

J gene: TRBJ1-4
V gene: TRBV24-1
D gene: .
clone size: .
CDR3 protein: CATSDLDEKLFF
CDR3 DNA: TGTGCCACCAGTGATTTAGACGAAAAACTGTTTTTT

J gene: TRBJ2-1
V gene: TRBV19
D gene: .
clone size: .
CDR3 protein: CASSSGTASEQFF
CDR3 DNA: TGTGCCAGTAGTAGCGGGACCGCAAGTGAGCAGTTCTTC

J gene: TRBJ2-3
V gene: TRBV7-9
D gene: TRBD1
clone size: .
CDR3 protein: CASSLLGQGPDTQYF
CDR3 DNA: TGTGCCAGCAGCCTCCTAGGACAGGGCCCAGATACGCAGTATTTT

J gene: TRBJ2-7
V gene: TRBV30
D gene: TRBD2
clone size: few
CDR3 protein: CAWRKGRTSGASYEQYF
CDR3 DNA: TGTGCCTGGAGGAAGGGGAGGACTAGCGGAGCCTCCTACGAGCAGTACTTC

J gene: TRBJ2-3
V gene: TRBV30
D gene: .
clone size: .
CDR3 protein: CAWGQGMGTDTQYF
CDR3 DNA: TGTGCCTGGGGGCAGGGTATGGGCACAGATACGCAGTATTTT

J gene: TRBJ2-2
V gene: TRBV7-9
D gene: .
clone size: .
CDR3 protein: CASSLRLIQRSGELFF
CDR3 DNA: TGTGCCAGCAGCTTGAGACTAATCCAACGATCCGGGGAGCTGTTTTTT

J gene: TRBJ2-3
V gene: TRBV28
D gene: .
clone size: many
CDR3 protein: CASSHMRSTDTQYF
CDR3 DNA: TGTGCCAGCAGCCACATGAGAAGCACAGATACGCAGTATTTT

J gene: TRBJ2-1
V gene: TRBV29-1
D gene: .
clone size: .
CDR3 protein: CSVEPSAEEQFF
CDR3 DNA: TGCAGCGTTGAACCTAGCGCGGAGGAGCAGTTCTTC

J gene: TRBJ2-1
V gene: TRBV30
D gene: TRBD2
clone size: .
CDR3 protein: CAWSVQRAGSYNEQFF
CDR3 DNA: TGTGCCTGGAGTGTACAAAGAGCGGGATCATACAATGAGCAGTTCTTC

J gene: TRBJ2-7
V gene: TRBV15
D gene: .
clone size: .
CDR3 protein: CATSRDGGFPPYEQYF
CDR3 DNA: TGTGCCACCAGCAGAGATGGGGGGTTCCCGCCCTACGAGCAGTACTTC

J gene: TRBJ2-2
V gene: TRBV12-3/TRBV12-4
D gene: .
clone size: few
CDR3 protein: CASRPGPRTGELFF
CDR3 DNA: TGTGCCAGCAGGCCGGGACCAAGGACCGGGGAGCTGTTTTTT

J gene: TRBJ2-1
V gene: TRBV12-3/TRBV12-4
D gene: TRBD2
clone size: .
CDR3 protein: CASSLGLAGGPGDNEQFF
CDR3 DNA: TGTGCCAGCAGTTTGGGTCTAGCGGGAGGGCCCGGGGACAATGAGCAGTTCTTC

J gene: TRBJ2-4
V gene: TRBV20-1
D gene: .
clone size: many
CDR3 protein: CSAYDVLNAKNIQYF
CDR3 DNA: TGCAGTGCTTATGACGTACTAAATGCCAAAAACATTCAGTACTTC

J gene: TRBJ2-1
V gene: TRBV19
D gene: .
clone size: .
CDR3 protein: CASARNPSSYNEQFF
CDR3 DNA: TGTGCCAGTGCCCGTAACCCTAGCTCCTACAATGAGCAGTTCTTC

J gene: TRBJ2-1
V gene: TRBV28
D gene: .
clone size: many
CDR3 protein: CASSLQDLLNEQFF
CDR3 DNA: TGTGCCAGCAGTTTACAAGACTTACTCAATGAGCAGTTCTTC

J gene: TRBJ2-4
V gene: TRBV6-5
D gene: .
clone size: .
CDR3 protein: CASSYPIKNIQYF
CDR3 DNA: TGTGCCAGCAGTTACCCGATTAAAAACATTCAGTACTTC

J gene: TRBJ1-6
V gene: TRBV15
D gene: .
clone size: few
CDR3 protein: CATSRADSWSPLHF
CDR3 DNA: TGTGCCACCAGCAGAGCAGACAGTTGGTCACCCCTCCACTTT